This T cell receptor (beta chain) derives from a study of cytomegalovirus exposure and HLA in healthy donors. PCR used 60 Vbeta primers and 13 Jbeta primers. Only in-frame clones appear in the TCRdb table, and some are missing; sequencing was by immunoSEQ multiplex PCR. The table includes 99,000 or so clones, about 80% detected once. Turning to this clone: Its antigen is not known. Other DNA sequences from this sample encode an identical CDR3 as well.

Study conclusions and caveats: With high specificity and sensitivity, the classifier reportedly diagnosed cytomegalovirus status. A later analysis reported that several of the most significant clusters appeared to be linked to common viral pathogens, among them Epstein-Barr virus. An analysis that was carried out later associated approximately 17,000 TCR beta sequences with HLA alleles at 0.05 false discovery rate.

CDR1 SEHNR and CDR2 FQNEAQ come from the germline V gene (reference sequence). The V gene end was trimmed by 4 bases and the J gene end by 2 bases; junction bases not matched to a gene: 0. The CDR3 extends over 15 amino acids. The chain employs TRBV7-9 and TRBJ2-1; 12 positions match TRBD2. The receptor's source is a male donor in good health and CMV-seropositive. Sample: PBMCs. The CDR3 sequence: CASSSSGGAYNEQFF. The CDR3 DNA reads TGTGCCAGCAGCTCTAGCGGGGGGGCCTACAATGAGCAGTTCTTC.